The entry below gives a single TCR beta chain sequence along with its context. Its antigen is undetermined. V was clipped by 1 base and J by 7 bases, with 18 bases between them. The CDR3 is made up of 16 amino acids. Looked up from germline, CDR1 is SGDLS and CDR2 is YYNGEE. This sample is drawn from a study of shared clonotypes between healthy human individuals. Study-wide findings and caveats: Four donors shared about 4.5% of their naive CD4 clonotypes. All-four-donor shared clonotypes had higher generation probabilities than non-shared clonotypes did. Depth was large, yet rarefaction showed that sorted-subset sequencing was incomplete.

Study processing details: ImmunoSEQ yielded junction-only sequences lacking quality scores, so filtering differed. The method was immunoSEQ multiplex PCR; TCRdb's version includes in-frame clones alone and lacks a portion of them. The V and J calls and the clone size are those of that table, but D and trimming were determined from the DNA. The sample carries about 1.5 million clones, 98% recorded once. J is TRBJ2-1 and V is TRBV9; the D gene is possibly TRBD1 (7 bases). Input material: naive CD4+ T cells sorted from blood. Subset indicated: CD45RA+ positively selected. The source of this sequence is a man aged 25-45 years in good health. The CDR3 sequence: CASSVMSAAGGNEQFF. As DNA, the CDR3 is TGTGCCAGCAGCGTAATGTCTGCGGCAGGGGGGAATGAGCAGTTCTTC.